This TCR beta chain was observed in a study of shared clonotypes between healthy human individuals (dated by TCRdb to about 2020). At the level of the whole study: A couple of women and a few men aged 18 to 49 years were included in the cohort. To estimate repertoire size and how much clonotypes are shared between individuals, the study performed deep sequencing of blood TCR repertoires from roughly five healthy adults. To increase sequencing depth and limit assay-specific biases, different laboratories used diverse techniques to prepare libraries and sequence TCR repertoires. Between about 0.8 and 9 billion PBMCs per donor were obtained by leukapheresis. The investigation overall reported the following: Because the study included only a small number of donors, the genetic and exposure-history diversity represented was limited. Sampling was restricted to blood, and TCR repertoires in tissue are likely to differ from TCR repertoires in blood. Pairwise subsampling indicated that sequencing depth was expected to affect the degree of clonotype sharing among donors.

Only one count was recorded for this clone. Its target antigen remains unknown. Base qualities were left out, and no much larger clone turns up one base away. The donors were healthy, HIV-negative adults with no recently reported acute infections or vaccinations. Only Caucasian adults living in Nashville, Tennessee, USA were represented among the donors. For unsorted samples, tens of millions of PBMCs were counted, and genomic DNA was extracted using the QIAamp DNA Blood Mini kit. Blood was collected by leukapheresis, and PBMCs were isolated by Ficoll-Histopaque density gradient centrifugation and then cryopreserved in liquid nitrogen vapor phase. Using the deep immunoSEQ assay, TCR CDR3 regions were amplified from genomic DNA by multiplex PCR. Extracted genomic DNA from each cell subset was distributed evenly across all wells of several immunoSEQ 96-well plates, and each plate was treated as a replicate. For unsorted PBMC, each replicate PCR was loaded with approximately 320 ng genomic DNA, equivalent to 30,000 or so T cell genomes. Genomic DNA from unsorted PBMC was sequenced over ten immunoSEQ deep assay plates. The purified libraries were quantified using a Qubit 3.0 fluorometer, sized with a Bioanalyzer 2100, and then quantified again using the KAPA Library Quantification kit. A separate single-read 150-cycle Illumina NextSeq 550 flow cell was used to sequence each immunoSEQ 96-well plate. The published analysis was carried out like this. Because the immunoSEQ output included only junctional sequences and no quality scores, the filtering could not be the same as the filtering used for full-length reads. Sequences were annotated with PyIR, a Python wrapper for IgBLAST v1.9, and V/J genes and CDR3 were assigned using IMGT germline references. Reads with weak V/J assignments (E-value above 1e-6), missing CDR3, stop codons, out-of-frame junctions, or ambiguous translated residues were removed. V3J clonotypes were defined as sequences sharing an identical inferred V gene, J gene, and CDR3 amino acid sequence. The percentage overlap between two repertoires was calculated by dividing the number of shared unique clonotypes by the size of the smaller repertoire. RTK rarefaction, the Chao1 estimator, and Recon v2.1 estimates of unobserved clonotypes were used to assess repertoire richness. Not all clones reach the TCRdb copy of this immuneACCESS table, which keeps in-frame sequences only. Checked studies attribute under half of the gap to unresolved V genes and leave the rest unexplained. That table furnishes V, J and clone size, whereas the DNA furnished D and trimming. This sample has about half a million clones in its table, and roughly 85% of those were observed once. Clones ranked in the top ten supply 9.5% to 15% of the sample.

The clonotype comes from a woman aged 40 to 50 in good health. Some clones in this sample may be carry-over from other donors' samples. The sample was PBMCs.

The CDR3 region reads CASRRQGAYNEQFF. The nucleotide sequence is given as TGTGCCAGCAGGAGACAGGGGGCTTACAATGAGCAGTTCTTC. Recombination connected TRBV28 to TRBJ2-1; 10 middle bases align to TRBD1. V is pruned by 6 bases and J by 4 bases, leaving 3 bases of the junction without a gene match. The CDR3 starts with the cysteine, ends with the phenylalanine, and has 14 residues. CDR3 DNA is the only sequence kept; it has 42 bases, read in frame from the first base. CDR1 and CDR2, looked up from the germline V gene, are MDHEN and SYDVKM.